A selection of T cell receptor beta chains follows, all from one sample in a study of blood T cell repertoires in COVID-19. Assay used: immunoSEQ multiplex PCR; TCRdb lists only in-frame clones, some missing. Of more than 300,000 clones listed, roughly four fifths are singletons. Sequencing used PBMCs or T cells enriched from blood (not recorded which). The receptor set was obtained from a woman aged 45 to 65 who had recovered from COVID-19. The CDR3 runs from the conserved cysteine through the conserved F or W. Each record gives: CDR3 protein, CDR3 DNA, J gene, V gene, clone size, D gene. D genes are given only for firm matches. Part of the rows lack a size; the others show once, few, many or a class for expanded clones.

CATRGRGDTEAFF | TGTGCCACCAGGGGGCGCGGGGACACTGAAGCTTTCTTT | TRBJ1-1 | TRBV24-1 | . | .
CASSVGVSTLDPNTIYF | TGTGCCAGCAGCGTAGGAGTTAGCACCCTAGACCCTAACACCATATATTTT | TRBJ1-3 | TRBV9 | . | .
CASVRLAGSNTGELFF | TGTGCCAGTGTACGACTAGCGGGCTCGAACACCGGGGAGCTGTTTTTT | TRBJ2-2 | TRBV19 | . | TRBD2
CASSPPGRGGEQYF | TGTGCCAGCAGTCCTCCGGGGCGGGGGGGTGAGCAGTACTTC | TRBJ2-7 | TRBV7-2 | . | TRBD2
CASSYPTGNTEAFF | TGTGCCAGCAGTTACCCGACAGGGAACACTGAAGCTTTCTTT | TRBJ1-1 | TRBV6-2/TRBV6-3 | . | .
CASSSQGIEAFF | TGTGCCAGCAGTTCCCAGGGGATTGAAGCTTTCTTT | TRBJ1-1 | TRBV7-8 | . | .
CASSPQGARKTGELFF | TGTGCCAGTAGTCCACAGGGGGCAAGGAAGACCGGGGAGCTGTTTTTT | TRBJ2-2 | TRBV19 | . | TRBD1
CASSPGTGDRYGYTF | TGTGCCAGCAGCCCAGGCACAGGGGATAGGTATGGCTACACCTTC | TRBJ1-2 | TRBV7-9 | . | TRBD1
CASSLEPRGRTNQPQHF | TGTGCCAGCAGCTTGGAACCCCGGGGGAGGACCAATCAGCCCCAGCATTTT | TRBJ1-5 | TRBV5-5 | . | .
CASSLSAGGQETQYF | TGTGCTAGCAGCCTATCCGCGGGGGGCCAAGAGACCCAGTACTTC | TRBJ2-5 | TRBV7-7 | . | TRBD2
CAWSRRGGKAVTF | TGTGCCTGGAGCCGAAGGGGGGGGAAGGCGGTTACCTTC | TRBJ1-2 | TRBV30 | . | .
CATSAGSMNTEAFF | TGTGCCACCAGCGCAGGGTCCATGAACACTGAAGCTTTCTTT | TRBJ1-1 | TRBV15 | . | .
CASRQGIYNSPLHF | TGTGCCAGCAGACAGGGGATCTATAATTCACCCCTCCACTTT | TRBJ1-6 | TRBV3-1/TRBV3-2 | few | TRBD1
CAWSAGSAYEQYF | TGTGCCTGGAGTGCCGGGTCCGCCTACGAGCAGTACTTC | TRBJ2-7 | TRBV30 | . | .
CASSLGDRGVGGYTF | TGTGCCAGCAGCTTAGGTGACAGGGGAGTCGGTGGCTACACCTTC | TRBJ1-2 | TRBV11-2 | . | TRBD1
CASRGGGDLQFF | TGTGCCAGCAGGGGTGGCGGGGACCTGCAGTTCTTC | TRBJ2-1 | TRBV2 | . | .
CASSSGPDRVRGYTF | TGTGCCAGCAGCTCCGGCCCGGACAGGGTGCGAGGCTACACCTTC | TRBJ1-2 | TRBV7-9 | . | TRBD1
CASSNIAGRSNQPQHF | TGTGCCAGCAGCAATATAGCGGGGCGCTCCAATCAGCCCCAGCATTTT | TRBJ1-5 | TRBV21-1 | . | .
CASSYTLAGAGRGYTF | TGTGCCAGCAGTTACACTTTGGCAGGGGCCGGACGTGGCTACACCTTC | TRBJ1-2 | TRBV6-5 | . | .
CAWSVVGGEKLFF | TGTGCCTGGAGTGTAGTAGGCGGTGAAAAACTGTTTTTT | TRBJ1-4 | TRBV30 | once | .
CASSIEGSLGTPKPQHF | TGTGCCAGTAGTATCGAGGGTAGCCTCGGGACACCGAAGCCCCAGCATTTT | TRBJ1-5 | TRBV19 | . | .
CASSLKGASEAFF | TGTGCCAGCAGTTTAAAAGGGGCATCTGAAGCTTTCTTT | TRBJ1-1 | TRBV28 | . | .
CAWSVLRNTEAFF | TGTGCCTGGAGTGTACTTCGGAACACTGAAGCTTTCTTT | TRBJ1-1 | TRBV30 | . | .
CASWGTGRHGYTF | TGTGCCAGTTGGGGGACAGGGCGCCATGGCTACACCTTC | TRBJ1-2 | TRBV19 | . | TRBD1
CASNRQLNTEAFF | TGTGCCAGCAACCGACAGCTGAACACTGAAGCTTTCTTT | TRBJ1-1 | TRBV6-5 | once | .
CASSLERGLGGYTF | TGTGCCAGCAGCTTAGAGCGGGGCCTGGGTGGCTACACCTTC | TRBJ1-2 | TRBV11-3 | . | .
CASSVTSGVNNEQFF | TGTGCCAGCAGCGTCACTAGCGGGGTTAACAATGAGCAGTTCTTC | TRBJ2-1 | TRBV7-2 | . | TRBD2
CASSLGSAGNEQFF | TGTGCCAGCAGCTTAGGGTCCGCGGGAAATGAGCAGTTCTTC | TRBJ2-1 | TRBV11-2 | . | .
CASSYGQGGEQYF | TGTGCCAGCAGTTACGGGCAGGGCGGCGAGCAGTACTTC | TRBJ2-7 | TRBV6-5 | . | .
CASSFRGSQPQHF | TGTGCCAGCAGCTTTCGGGGAAGTCAGCCCCAGCATTTT | TRBJ1-5 | TRBV5-8 | . | .
CASTLSGGKNTGELFF | TGTGCCAGTACCTTGTCAGGGGGCAAGAACACCGGGGAGCTGTTTTTT | TRBJ2-2 | TRBV19 | . | TRBD1
CASSPLFTGSIDTQYF | TGCGCCAGCAGCCCACTATTTACCGGGAGTATTGATACGCAGTATTTT | TRBJ2-3 | TRBV5-1 | . | .
CASSLGRGPTYNEQFF | TGTGCCAGCAGCCTAGGAAGAGGGCCCACCTACAATGAGCAGTTCTTC | TRBJ2-1 | TRBV7-9 | . | .
CASSQPGFGYTF | TGCGCCAGCAGCCAACCGGGGTTTGGCTACACCTTC | TRBJ1-2 | TRBV4-3 | few | .
CASSPGDPVRYGYTF | TGCGCCAGCAGCCCAGGGGACCCCGTTCGATATGGCTACACCTTC | TRBJ1-2 | TRBV5-1 | . | .
CASSVDPSVWFYGYTF | TGTGCCAGCAGCGTAGACCCCAGCGTTTGGTTCTATGGCTACACCTTC | TRBJ1-2 | TRBV9 | . | .
CAWSVGGGREPQHF | TGTGCCTGGAGTGTAGGGGGTGGGAGAGAGCCCCAGCATTTT | TRBJ1-5 | TRBV30 | . | .
CASSLGIMTGAGTEAFF | TGCGCCAGCAGCCTGGGAATTATGACGGGAGCCGGCACTGAAGCTTTCTTT | TRBJ1-1 | TRBV5-1 | . | .
CASSQDSFTAGGVNEQYF | TGTGCCAGCAGCCAAGATTCGTTTACGGCGGGGGGTGTAAACGAGCAGTACTTC | TRBJ2-7 | TRBV14 | . | TRBD2
CASSLTGAIAFF | TGTGCCAGCAGCCTAACAGGGGCCATAGCTTTCTTT | TRBJ1-1 | TRBV12-3/TRBV12-4 | . | TRBD1
CASSLYGYTF | TGTGCCAGCAGCCTCTATGGCTACACCTTC | TRBJ1-2 | TRBV5-6 | . | .